These 22 T cell receptor beta chains were all obtained from the same sample, sequenced in a study of T-cell reconstitution after alpha-beta-depleted transplantation in children. Using unique molecular identifiers, the investigators prepared the TCRbeta library. TCRdb redid the calling of the PCR reads with MiXCR, one entry per CDR3 protein. Of around 410,000 distinct CDR3 sequences detected, approximately 11% appear once; the ten largest clones hold roughly 5.5%. Source: PBMCs from the stem cell graft donor, taken from the stem cell graft. Source of these receptors: a human donor who donated a stem cell graft to a child with acute myeloid leukemia.

This clonotype was recorded a few times. This chain connects TRBV7-2 to TRBJ2-3; D ambiguous. Germline CDR1 SGHTA, CDR2 FQGNSA. The CDR3 runs to 14 residues. V shed 4 bases and J shed 2 bases, with 10 bases lying between them. The CDR3 DNA follows: TGTGCCAGCAGCTCAACCGCCGACACAGATACGCAGTATTTT. The encoded protein is CASSSTADTDTQYF.

This clonotype was seen a few times. V and J are TRBV6-1 and TRBJ2-2; tentative D call: TRBD2 (6 bases). Per germline, CDR1 MNHNS and CDR2 SASEGT. V lost 1 base, J lost 4 bases, and 7 bases lay in between. The CDR3 covers 14 residues. DNA for the CDR3: TGTGCCAGCAGTGAAGGGAGGGTCACCGGGGAGCTGTTTTTT. Protein: CASSEGRVTGELFF.

This clonotype was detected many times. The rearrangement links TRBV5-1 to TRBJ2-1; D call uncertain. Germline CDR1 is SGHRS and CDR2 is YFSETQ. V was pared by 0 bases and J by 4 bases, with 8 bases between. The CDR3 loop spans 14 amino acids. The CDR3 DNA reads TGCGCCAGCAGCTTGGGGTCAAATTACAATGAGCAGTTCTTC. This gives the protein CASSLGSNYNEQFF.

The table lists this clonotype with a few counts. The chain joins TRBV7-2 to TRBJ1-2; D remains ambiguous. Germline loops: CDR1 SGHTA, CDR2 FQGNSA. The V and J ends lost 5 bases and 4 bases respectively, with 8 bases between them. This CDR3 has 12 residues. The DNA of the CDR3 is TGTGCCAGCAGCCGAAATATCTATGGCTACACCTTC. It is translated as CASSRNIYGYTF.

This clonotype was counted many times. The chain recombines TRBV11-2 with TRBJ1-4; 7 nucleotides align to TRBD1. Trimming took 5 bases from V and 4 from J; bases not matched to a gene: 4. This CDR3 is 14 amino acids long. The germline CDR1 and CDR2 sequences are SGHAT and FQNNGV. CDR3 protein: CASSTGQHNEKLFF. The CDR3 DNA is TGTGCCAGCAGCACGGGACAGCATAATGAAAAACTGTTTTTT.

This clonotype was seen only a few times. V gene TRBV7-2 combines with J gene TRBJ2-7, with D perhaps matching TRBD1 (5 bases). The CDR3 is 16 amino acids. V lost 5 bases and J lost 7, with 24 bases in between. From germline, CDR1 is SGHTA and CDR2 FQGNSA. In DNA, the CDR3 is TGTGCCAGCAGCCGCGACAGTGCCGAGTTCCTTGTGGAGCAGTACTTC. Its translation is CASSRDSAEFLVEQYF.

This clonotype has a handful of counts. This chain links TRBV10-2 with TRBJ1-5; 9 bases are shared with TRBD1. The V gene's germline CDR1 is WSHSY and CDR2 SAAADI. This CDR3 region has 16 residues. The V gene end was trimmed by 6 bases and the J gene end by 6 bases; junction bases not matched to a gene: 12. The DNA of the CDR3 is TGCGCCAGCAGCCGGGGACAAGACAGGGGGGTTCAGCCCCAGCATTTT. Amino acid sequence: CASSRGQDRGVQPQHF.

The V and J genes are TRBV7-9 and TRBJ2-7; D ambiguous. Germline V gene sequence: CDR1 SEHNR, CDR2 FQNEAQ (reference sequence). Between the trimmed V and J ends, which lost 4 bases and 2 bases, there was a span of 18 bases. CDR3 length: 16 residues. CDR3 in DNA: TGTGCCAGCAGCTCACCCCGTGGGTTAGCAACCTACGAGCAGTACTTC. This translates into CASSSPRGLATYEQYF.

The rearrangement links TRBV4-2 to TRBJ1-1; no firm D call. CDR3 length equals 14 residues. V was cut by 0 bases and J by 4 bases, with 9 bases left in between. The germline gives CDR1 LGHNA, CDR2 YNFKEQ. The CDR3 spells CASSQDSGFTEAFF. Here the CDR3 DNA reads TGTGCCAGCAGCCAAGATAGTGGGTTCACTGAAGCTTTCTTT.

This clonotype was seen more than once but under ten times. The chain joins TRBV20-1 to TRBJ2-5; TRBD2 matches at 14 bases. The CDR3 covers 17 residues. Germline CDR1 is DFQATT and CDR2 is SNEGSKA (reference sequence). Trimming cost V 6 bases and J 4 bases; bases outside gene matches: 13. The CDR3 coding sequence is TGCAGTGCGGGCGGACTAGCGGGGGGCCTTAATAGAGAGACCCAGTACTTC. Amino acids: CSAGGLAGGLNRETQYF.

In this sample, this clonotype turned up a few times. J is TRBJ1-5 and V is TRBV29-1, with TRBD1 identical over 9 bases. The CDR3 spans 12 residues. The germline gives CDR1 SQVTM, CDR2 ANQGSEA. Losses at the gene ends were 7 bases for V and 7 bases for J; bases not matched to a gene: 5. DNA of the CDR3: TGCAGCGCCCGGGACAGGGAACAGCCCCAGCATTTT. Translating it yields CSARDREQPQHF.

This chain links TRBV7-9 with TRBJ2-1; D gene ambiguous. The length of the CDR3 is 12 residues. Per the germline V gene, CDR1 is SEHNR and CDR2 is FQNEAQ (reference sequence). For the CDR3, the DNA is TGTGTCGTAAGGCGAATCTACAATGAGCAGTTCTTC. As protein: CVVRRIYNEQFF.

This clonotype was detected a few times. J is TRBJ2-3 and V is TRBV20-1; 14 bases map to TRBD2. Looked up from germline, CDR1 is DFQATT and CDR2 is SNEGSKA (reference sequence). V shed 1 base, J shed 0 bases, and the junction held 6 bases outside the gene matches. The CDR3 runs 18 residues. DNA for the CDR3: TGCAGTGCTAGAGCCGGGGGGACTAGCGGGGGAAGCACAGATACGCAGTATTTT. Protein: CSARAGGTSGGSTDTQYF.

This clonotype was observed a handful of times. The chain links TRBV7-9 to TRBJ2-7; D is possibly TRBD2 (6 bases). Trimming pared 5 bases from V and 2 bases from J, leaving 13 bases between. CDR1 is SEHNR and CDR2 is FQNEAQ in the germline V gene (reference sequence). CDR3 size: 14 residues. CDR3: CASSPVAGTYEQYF. The CDR3, as DNA: TGTGCCAGCAGCCCCGTGGCGGGAACCTACGAGCAGTACTTC.

This clonotype was seen a few times. V is TRBV10-3 and J is TRBJ2-4; no clear D gene. The CDR3 spans 8 residues. The germline V and J ends were trimmed by 9 bases and 12 bases, with 6 bases remaining between them. The V gene's germline CDR1 is ENHRY and CDR2 SYGVKD. CDR3: CAMAYQYF. The CDR3 DNA is TGTGCCATGGCGTATCAGTACTTC.

On this clonotype: One junction end does not reproduce the germline sequence, and a read error may be involved. The chain recombines TRBV3-1 with TRBJ1-2; 7 positions match TRBD1. This CDR3 region has 15 residues. Germline CDR1 LGHDT, CDR2 YNNKEL (reference sequence). The CDR3 loop reads CACSQELAGGRGYTF. CDR3 sequence (DNA): TGTGCCTGCAGCCAAGAGCTGGCAGGGGGTCGGGGCTACACCTTC. Together with reference TRBV3-1 and TRBJ1-2, the CDR3 gives the full variable domain: DTAVSQTPKYLVTQMGNDKSIKCEQNLGHDTMYWYKQDSKKFLKIMFSYNNKELIINETVPNRFSPKSPDKAHLNLHINSLELGDSAVYFCACSQELAGGRGYTFGSGTRLTVV.

This clonotype was recorded a few times. The chain couples TRBV20-1 to TRBJ2-6; unclear D gene. The CDR3 is 15 amino acids. Germline CDR1 reads DFQATT; CDR2 reads SNEGSKA (reference sequence). V was shortened by 0 bases and J by 0 bases, with 6 bases between the two germline ends. CDR3 sequence reads: CSARDESSGANVLTF. Written as DNA, the CDR3 is TGCAGTGCTAGAGATGAGTCCTCTGGGGCCAACGTCCTGACTTTC.

This clonotype was observed a few times. The rearrangement links TRBV6-2 or TRBV6-3 to TRBJ1-1; D remains ambiguous. This CDR3 comprises 15 residues. Germline V lookup: CDR1 MNHEY, CDR2 SVGEGT. Trimming stripped 6 bases from V and 0 bases from J, with 14 bases between. The CDR3 DNA follows: TGTGCCAGCAGATTTCCGACCTTTATGAACACTGAAGCTTTCTTT. It is translated as CASRFPTFMNTEAFF.

This clonotype has a count of ten or more. This sequence joins TRBV5-1 and TRBJ1-3; 7 bases line up with TRBD1. The length of the CDR3 is 13 residues. V lost 4 bases and J lost 11; bases outside the gene matches: 9. Germline V gene data show CDR1 as SGHRS and CDR2 as YFSETQ. The CDR3 nucleotides read TGCGCCAGCAGCGGTAATACAGGGGACCCCATATATTTT. It yields the protein CASSGNTGDPIYF. Combining the CDR3 with reference TRBV5-1 and TRBJ1-3 gives the whole variable domain KAGVTQTPRYLIKTRGQQVTLSCSPISGHRSVSWYQQTPGQGLQFLFEYFSETQRNKGNFPGRFSGRQFSNSRSEMNVSTLELGDSALYLCASSGNTGDPIYFGEGSWLTVV.

This clonotype was observed a few times. V is TRBV15 and J is TRBJ1-2, with 9 bases fitting TRBD1. CDR3 length equals 16 residues. CDR1 and CDR2 from the germline V gene are LNHNV and YYDKDF (reference sequence). The trim removed 0 bases at V and 7 bases at J, leaving 9 bases unmatched. The CDR3 nucleotides read TGTGCCACCAGCAGAGAAATTTTGGGACAGGGCACTGGCTACACCTTC. This codes for CATSREILGQGTGYTF.

The V call is TRBV29-1, the J call TRBJ2-7; TRBD1 matches 7 bases. V shed 5 bases and J 5 bases; nucleotides not matched to a gene: 3. Germline lookup yields CDR1 SQVTM and CDR2 ANQGSEA. The CDR3 length is 11 residues. CDR3 sequence: CSVPQGHEQYF. CDR3 coding DNA: TGCAGCGTTCCACAGGGGCACGAGCAGTACTTC.

V gene TRBV3-1 combines with J gene TRBJ2-1, with D perhaps TRBD1 or TRBD2 (5 bases each). Trimming removed 3 bases from V and 2 bases from J, with 8 bases in between. The CDR3 is 14 residues long. Germline CDR1 reads LGHDT; CDR2 reads YNNKEL (reference sequence). CDR3 nucleotide sequence: TGTGCCAGCAGCCACCTGGGGGCCTACAATGAGCAGTTCTTC. Its protein product is CASSHLGAYNEQFF.